This T cell receptor beta chain was recorded in a study of T cell repertoires in cytomegalovirus infection. TCRdb re-called the reads through MiXCR, storing one row per CDR3 protein. The data show approximately 990,000 distinct CDR3 sequences, more than 25% seen once. This CDR3 spans 14 amino acids. Trimming removed 2 bases at V and 3 bases at J, with 7 bases between. Germline assignment: CDR1 MNHEY and CDR2 SVGAGI. This clonotype has only a few counts. Its antigen is unknown. V and J are TRBV6-5 and TRBJ1-4, with D uncertain. The sequencing here drew on cultured CD8+ T cells from PBMCs, taken from culture after CMV antigen stimulation. This TCR was sampled from a human donor in good health (CMV status not recorded). Some clones in this sample may be carry-over from other donors' samples. The CDR3 DNA reads TGTGCCAGCAGTTACGGGTCAGCTAATGAAAAACTGTTTTTT. Translation gives CASSYGSANEKLFF.